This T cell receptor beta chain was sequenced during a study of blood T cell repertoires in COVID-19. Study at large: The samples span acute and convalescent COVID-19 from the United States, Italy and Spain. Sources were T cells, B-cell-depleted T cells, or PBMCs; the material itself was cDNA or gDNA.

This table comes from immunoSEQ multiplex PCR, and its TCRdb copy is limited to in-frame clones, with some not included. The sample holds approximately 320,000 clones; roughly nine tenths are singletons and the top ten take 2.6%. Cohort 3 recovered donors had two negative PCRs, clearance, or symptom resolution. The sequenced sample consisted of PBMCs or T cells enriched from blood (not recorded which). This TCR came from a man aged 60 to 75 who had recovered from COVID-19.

This CDR3 is CAISDGTEAFF. The CDR3 DNA is TGTGCCATCAGTGACGGCACTGAAGCTTTCTTT. The chain carries TRBV10-3 and TRBJ1-1, with D unclear. Per the germline V gene, CDR1 is ENHRY and CDR2 is SYGVKD. This CDR3 is built from 11 residues. V was clipped by 3 bases and J by 4 bases, with 3 bases between them.